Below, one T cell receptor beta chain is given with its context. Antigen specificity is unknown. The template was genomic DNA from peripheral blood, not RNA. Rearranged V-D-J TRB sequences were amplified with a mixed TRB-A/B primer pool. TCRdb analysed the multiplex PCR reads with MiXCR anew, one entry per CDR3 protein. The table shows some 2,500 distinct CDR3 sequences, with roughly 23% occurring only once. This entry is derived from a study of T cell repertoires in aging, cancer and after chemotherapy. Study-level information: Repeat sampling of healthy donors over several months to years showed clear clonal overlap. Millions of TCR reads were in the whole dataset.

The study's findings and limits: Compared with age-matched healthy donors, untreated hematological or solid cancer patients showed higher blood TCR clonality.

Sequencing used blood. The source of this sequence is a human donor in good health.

This chain's CDR3 is CASRGGQGYGYTF. The CDR3 nucleotides are TGTGCCAGCAGAGGAGGGCAGGGGTATGGCTACACCTTC. This rearrangement joins TRBV6-5 to TRBJ1-2; D perhaps matches TRBD1 (6 bases). Germline V gives CDR1 MNHEY, CDR2 SVGAGI. This CDR3 comprises 13 residues. Trimming left V 6 bases short and J 5 bases short, with 13 bases between.